This entry lists 10 T cell receptor beta chains sequenced from one sample in a study of T cell changes during pregnancy in multiple sclerosis. Sequencing was performed with immunoSEQ multiplex PCR; in TCRdb, only in-frame clones are kept and a portion is missing. Of about 36,000 clones listed, more than 85% are singletons. The material sequenced was CD4+ T cells from peripheral blood mononuclear cells, taken in the third trimester of pregnancy. The receptors shown here come from a female donor in good health, enrolled as a control in a pregnancy study.

This clone was counted once. The rearrangement uses TRBV5-1 and TRBJ1-2; 9 nucleotides align to TRBD1. This CDR3 is built from 15 residues. Germline CDR1 reads SGHRS; CDR2 reads YFSETQ. V shed 3 bases and J 7 bases; nucleotides not matched to a gene: 10. The CDR3 DNA reads as TGCGCCAGCAGCTCCCTAACAGGGGGCGAGGCTGGCTACACCTTC. Translated, it gives CASSSLTGGEAGYTF. Complete variable domain (other parts from reference TRBV5-1 and TRBJ1-2): KAGVTQTPRYLIKTRGQQVTLSCSPISGHRSVSWYQQTPGQGLQFLFEYFSETQRNKGNFPGRFSGRQFSNSRSEMNVSTLELGDSALYLCASSSLTGGEAGYTFGSGTRLTVV.

This clone was recorded a few times. This chain uses TRBV28 with TRBJ2-7; 9 bases are a match to TRBD2. V was clipped by 3 bases and J by 5 bases; unmatched bases: 11. The CDR3 covers 16 residues. CDR1 is MDHEN, CDR2 SYDVKM, per germline. The CDR3, as DNA: TGTGCCAGCAGTTTGGTCATCGCGGGGGGGAGGAACGAGCAGTACTTC. It encodes CASSLVIAGGRNEQYF.

The chain couples TRBV27 to TRBJ1-3; 7 bases align to TRBD1. Trimming cost V 7 bases and J 2 bases; bases outside gene matches: 5. The CDR3 is 14 amino acids. Germline V CDR1 and CDR2: MNHEY, SMNVEV (reference sequence). The CDR3 here is CASTGTEAGNTIYF. The CDR3 coding sequence is TGTGCCAGCACCGGGACAGAGGCTGGAAACACCATATATTTT.

The chain joins TRBV7-8 to TRBJ1-4; 9 nucleotides line up with TRBD1. Trimming removed 0 bases from V and 5 bases from J; junction bases left unmatched: 16. Germline V gene lookup returns CDR1 SGHVS and CDR2 FQNEAQ. The CDR3 contains 20 residues. The chain's CDR3 is CASSLALRKDRGRRNEKLFF. CDR3 coding DNA: TGTGCCAGCAGCTTAGCGCTGAGGAAGGACAGGGGTCGAAGGAATGAAAAACTGTTTTTT. The full variable domain, rest sourced from reference TRBV7-8 and TRBJ1-4, is GAGVSQSPRYKVAKRGQDVALRCDPISGHVSLFWYQQALGQGPEFLTYFQNEAQLDKSGLPSDRFFAERPEGSVSTLKIQRTQQEDSAVYLCASSLALRKDRGRRNEKLFFGSGTQLSVL.

The rearrangement links TRBV5-1 to TRBJ2-5; D unresolved. The CDR3 runs to 14 residues. Germline lookup yields CDR1 SGHRS and CDR2 YFSETQ. V lost 6 bases to trimming and J lost 1 base, with 13 bases between them. The CDR3 DNA sequence: TGCGCCAGCAAGTTTGCGGCCTCCCAAGAGACCCAGTACTTC. Translated, it gives CASKFAASQETQYF.

This clone was seen a few times. J is TRBJ1-4 and V is TRBV30, with D unresolved. V was shortened by 0 bases and J by 10 bases, with 6 bases between the two germline ends. The CDR3 is made up of 11 amino acids. CDR1 GTSNPN and CDR2 SVGIG come from the germline V gene (reference sequence). The CDR3 DNA reads TGTGCCTGGAGTGTACAGACAAAACTGTTTTTT. It translates to CAWSVQTKLFF. Variable domain in full (rest from reference TRBV30 and TRBJ1-4): SQTIHQWPATLVQPVGSPLSLECTVEGTSNPNLYWYRQAAGRGLQLLFYSVGIGQISSEVPQNLSASRPQDRQFILSSKKLLLSDSGFYLCAWSVQTKLFFGSGTQLSVL.

The chain couples TRBV6-6 to TRBJ2-7, with 11 bases that match TRBD1. The CDR3 runs to 14 residues. The V gene end was trimmed by 8 bases and the J gene end by 4 bases; junction bases not matched to a gene: 7. Germline CDR1 MNHNY, CDR2 SVGAGI (reference sequence). As DNA, the CDR3 is TGTGCCAGCCGACACCGGGACAGGGGGTACGAGCAGTACTTC. Encoded protein: CASRHRDRGYEQYF.

This clone was counted between two and nine times. The chain employs TRBV5-4 and TRBJ1-1, with D possibly matching TRBD1 (5 bases). The CDR3 has 14 residues. The germline V gene has CDR1 SGHNT and CDR2 YYREEE (reference sequence). Trimming took off 2 bases at V and 1 base at J, with 9 bases between the two ends. DNA for the CDR3: TGTGCCAGCAGCTTAACCGACAGGAACACTGAAGCTTTCTTT. As protein: CASSLTDRNTEAFF.

The chain joins TRBV4-3 to TRBJ2-7, with TRBD1 identical over 8 bases. Per germline, CDR1 LGHNA and CDR2 YSLEER. V was pared by 4 bases and J by 7 bases, with 9 bases of the junction left unmatched. The CDR3 is 14 amino acids. Here the CDR3 reads CASSRGQGVWEQYF. The DNA for the CDR3 is TGCGCCAGCAGCCGCGGACAGGGTGTATGGGAGCAGTACTTC.

This clone has only one observation. The genes are TRBV7-2 and TRBJ1-4; tentatively, D is TRBD1 (5 bases). CDR3 size: 13 residues. Germline V gene data show CDR1 as SGHTA and CDR2 as FQGNSA. V was pared by 6 bases and J by 8 bases, with 13 bases between. The CDR3 bases are TGTGCCAGCAGGCGGGGGTGGGAGGAAAAACTGTTTTTT. This encodes CASRRGWEEKLFF.